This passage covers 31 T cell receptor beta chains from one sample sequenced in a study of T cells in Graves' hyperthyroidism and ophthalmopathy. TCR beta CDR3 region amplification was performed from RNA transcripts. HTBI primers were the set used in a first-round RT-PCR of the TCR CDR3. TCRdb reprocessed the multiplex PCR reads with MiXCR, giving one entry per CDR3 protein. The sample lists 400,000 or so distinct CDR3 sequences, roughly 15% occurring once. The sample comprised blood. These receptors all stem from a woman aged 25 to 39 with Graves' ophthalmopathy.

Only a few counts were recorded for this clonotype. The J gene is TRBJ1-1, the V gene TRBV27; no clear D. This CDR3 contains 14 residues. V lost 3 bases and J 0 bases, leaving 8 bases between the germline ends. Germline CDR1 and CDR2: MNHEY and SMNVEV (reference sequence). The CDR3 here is CASSFRLMNTEAFF. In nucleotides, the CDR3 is TGTGCCAGCAGTTTTCGACTGATGAACACTGAAGCTTTCTTT.

The CDR3 region has the DNA TGTGCCAGCAGTGAAGGAGCAGGGGGTGGATCACCCCTCCACTTT. Protein sequence: CASSEGAGGGSPLHF. The rearrangement joins TRBV6-1 to TRBJ1-6; TRBD1 agrees at 7 bases. The V gene's germline CDR1 is MNHNS and CDR2 SASEGT. The CDR3 contains 15 residues. V shed 1 base, J shed 10 bases, and the junction held 7 bases outside the gene matches.

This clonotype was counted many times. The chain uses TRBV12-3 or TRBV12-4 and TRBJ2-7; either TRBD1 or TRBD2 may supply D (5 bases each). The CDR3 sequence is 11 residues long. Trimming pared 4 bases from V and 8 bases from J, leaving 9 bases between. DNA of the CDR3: TGTGCCAGCAGTTCGAGGGGTCAGCAGTACTTC. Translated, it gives CASSSRGQQYF.

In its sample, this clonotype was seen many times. This CDR3 reads CASSQLQNNYGYTF. CDR3 nucleotide sequence: TGTGCCAGCAGCCAACTGCAGAATAACTATGGCTACACCTTC. V and J are TRBV28 and TRBJ1-2, with D uncertain. The V gene's germline CDR1 is MDHEN and CDR2 SYDVKM. The CDR3 has 14 residues. V lost 6 bases and J 1 base, leaving 12 bases between the germline ends.

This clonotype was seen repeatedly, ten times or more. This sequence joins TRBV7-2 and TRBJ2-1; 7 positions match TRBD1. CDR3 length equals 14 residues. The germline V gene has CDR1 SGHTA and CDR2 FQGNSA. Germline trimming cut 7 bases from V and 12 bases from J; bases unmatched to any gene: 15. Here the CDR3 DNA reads TGTGCCAGCAACAAACAGGGGACCTTTTTGATGCAGTTCTTC. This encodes CASNKQGTFLMQFF.

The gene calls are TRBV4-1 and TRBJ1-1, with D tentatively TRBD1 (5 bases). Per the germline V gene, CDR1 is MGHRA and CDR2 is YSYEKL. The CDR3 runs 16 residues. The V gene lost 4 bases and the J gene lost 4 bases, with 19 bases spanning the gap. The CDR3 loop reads CASSRHRDAILTEAFF. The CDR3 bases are TGCGCCAGCAGCCGACACCGGGACGCCATCCTCACTGAAGCTTTCTTT.

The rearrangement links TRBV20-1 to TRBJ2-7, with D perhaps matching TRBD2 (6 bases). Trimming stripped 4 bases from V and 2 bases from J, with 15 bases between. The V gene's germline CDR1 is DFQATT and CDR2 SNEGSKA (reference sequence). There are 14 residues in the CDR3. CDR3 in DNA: TGCAGTGCTACCCCGAGGCTAGCGACCTACGAGCAGTACTTC. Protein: CSATPRLATYEQYF.

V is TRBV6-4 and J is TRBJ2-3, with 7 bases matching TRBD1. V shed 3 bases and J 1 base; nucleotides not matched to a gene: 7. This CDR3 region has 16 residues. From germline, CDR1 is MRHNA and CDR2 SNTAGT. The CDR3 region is CASSENRGSGTDTQYF. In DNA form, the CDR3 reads TGTGCCAGCAGTGAGAACAGGGGATCTGGCACAGATACGCAGTATTTT.

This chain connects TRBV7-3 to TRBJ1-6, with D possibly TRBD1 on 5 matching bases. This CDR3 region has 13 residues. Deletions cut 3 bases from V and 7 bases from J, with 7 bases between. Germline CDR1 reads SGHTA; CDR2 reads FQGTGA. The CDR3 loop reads CASSLTENSPLHF. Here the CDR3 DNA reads TGTGCCAGCAGCTTGACAGAAAATTCACCCCTCCACTTT.

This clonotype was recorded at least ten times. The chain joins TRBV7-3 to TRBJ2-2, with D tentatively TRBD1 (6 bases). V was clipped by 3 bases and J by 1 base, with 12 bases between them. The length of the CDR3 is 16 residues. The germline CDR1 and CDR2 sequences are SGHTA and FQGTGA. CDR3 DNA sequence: TGTGCCAGCAGCTTGAGGAACAGGGAGAACACCGGGGAGCTGTTTTTT. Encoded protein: CASSLRNRENTGELFF.

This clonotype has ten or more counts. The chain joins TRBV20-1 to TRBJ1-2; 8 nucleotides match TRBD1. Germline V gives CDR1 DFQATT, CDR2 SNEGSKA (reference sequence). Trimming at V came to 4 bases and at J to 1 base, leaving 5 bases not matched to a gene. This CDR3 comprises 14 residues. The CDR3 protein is CSAKLGQGNYGYTF. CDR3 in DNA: TGCAGTGCTAAACTAGGACAGGGTAACTATGGCTACACCTTC.

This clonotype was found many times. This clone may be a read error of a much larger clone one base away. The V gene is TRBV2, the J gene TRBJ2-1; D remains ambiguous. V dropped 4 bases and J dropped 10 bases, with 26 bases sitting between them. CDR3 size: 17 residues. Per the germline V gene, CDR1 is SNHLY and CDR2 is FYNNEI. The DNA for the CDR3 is TGTGCCAGCAGTGGCCTCCTGGCTAGTCGGTTCGAACAGGAGCAGTTCTTC. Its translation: CASSGLLASRFEQEQFF.

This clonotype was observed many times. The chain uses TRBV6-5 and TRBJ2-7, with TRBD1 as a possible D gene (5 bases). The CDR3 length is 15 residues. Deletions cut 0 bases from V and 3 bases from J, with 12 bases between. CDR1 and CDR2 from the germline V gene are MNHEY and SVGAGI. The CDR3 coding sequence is TGTGCCAGCAGTTACTCGAGTAGGCAGGGCTACGAGCAGTACTTC. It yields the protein CASSYSSRQGYEQYF.

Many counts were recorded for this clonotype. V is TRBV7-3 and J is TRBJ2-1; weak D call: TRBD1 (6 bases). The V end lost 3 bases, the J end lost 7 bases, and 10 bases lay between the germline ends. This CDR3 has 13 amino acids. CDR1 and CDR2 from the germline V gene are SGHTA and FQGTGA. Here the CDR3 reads CASSFGQLNEQFF. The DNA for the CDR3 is TGTGCCAGCAGCTTCGGACAGCTAAATGAGCAGTTCTTC.

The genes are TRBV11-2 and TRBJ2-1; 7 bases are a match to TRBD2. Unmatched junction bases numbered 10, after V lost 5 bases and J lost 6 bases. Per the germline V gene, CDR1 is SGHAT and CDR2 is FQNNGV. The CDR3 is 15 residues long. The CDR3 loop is CASSPGEGMGNEQFF. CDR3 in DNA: TGTGCCAGCAGCCCGGGGGAGGGGATGGGCAATGAGCAGTTCTTC.

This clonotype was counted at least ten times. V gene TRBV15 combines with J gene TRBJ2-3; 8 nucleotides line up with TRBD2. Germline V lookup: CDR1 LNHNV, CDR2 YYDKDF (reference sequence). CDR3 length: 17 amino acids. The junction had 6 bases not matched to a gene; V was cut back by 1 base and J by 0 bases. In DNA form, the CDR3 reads TGTGCCACCAGCAGAGGGACTAGCCAATCTAGCACAGATACGCAGTATTTT. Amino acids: CATSRGTSQSSTDTQYF.

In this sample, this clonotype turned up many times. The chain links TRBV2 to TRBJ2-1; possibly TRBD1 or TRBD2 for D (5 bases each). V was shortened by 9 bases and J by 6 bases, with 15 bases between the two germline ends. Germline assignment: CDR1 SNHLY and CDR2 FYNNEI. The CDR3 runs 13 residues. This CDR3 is CASVGLRGNEQFF. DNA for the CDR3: TGTGCCAGTGTAGGGTTGAGGGGCAATGAGCAGTTCTTC.

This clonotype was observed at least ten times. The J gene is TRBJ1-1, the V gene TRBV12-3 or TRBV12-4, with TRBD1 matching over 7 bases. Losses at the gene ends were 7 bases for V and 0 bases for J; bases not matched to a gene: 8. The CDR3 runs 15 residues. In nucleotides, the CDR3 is TGTGCCAGCAACACGGGACAGACCATGAACACTGAAGCTTTCTTT. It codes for CASNTGQTMNTEAFF.

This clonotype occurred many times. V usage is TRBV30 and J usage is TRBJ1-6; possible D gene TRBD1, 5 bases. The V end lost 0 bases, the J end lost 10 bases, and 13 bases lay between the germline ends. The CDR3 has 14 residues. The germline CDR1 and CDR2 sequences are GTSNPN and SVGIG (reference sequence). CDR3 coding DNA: TGTGCCTGGAGTGTACGGGGACTAAGCTCACCCCTCCACTTT. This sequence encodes CAWSVRGLSSPLHF.

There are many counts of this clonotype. CDR3 nucleotides: TGTGCCAGCAGAGTCATGGGGTCCCACGGCTACACCTTC. It translates to CASRVMGSHGYTF. The rearrangement joins TRBV12-3 or TRBV12-4 to TRBJ1-2; D is unclear. This CDR3 spans 13 amino acids. Deletions cut 6 bases from V and 8 bases from J, with 16 bases between.

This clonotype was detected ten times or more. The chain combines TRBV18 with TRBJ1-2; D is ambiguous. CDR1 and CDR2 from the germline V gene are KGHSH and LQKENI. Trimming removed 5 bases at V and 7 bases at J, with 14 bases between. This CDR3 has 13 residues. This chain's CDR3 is CASSSPAECGYTF. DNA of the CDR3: TGTGCCAGCTCATCCCCGGCGGAGTGTGGCTACACCTTC.

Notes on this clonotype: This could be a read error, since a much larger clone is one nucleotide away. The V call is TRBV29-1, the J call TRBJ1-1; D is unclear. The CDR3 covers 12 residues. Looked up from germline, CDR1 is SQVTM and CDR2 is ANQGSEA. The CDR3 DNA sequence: TGCAGCGTGAGGCGTCTGAACACTGATGCTTTCTTT. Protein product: CSVRRLNTDAFF.

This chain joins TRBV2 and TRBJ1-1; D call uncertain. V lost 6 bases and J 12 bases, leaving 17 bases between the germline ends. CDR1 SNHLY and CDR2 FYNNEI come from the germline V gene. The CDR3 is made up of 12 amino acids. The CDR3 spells CASREGLFGSFF. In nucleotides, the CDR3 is TGTGCCAGCAGGGAGGGTCTCTTCGGGTCTTTCTTT.

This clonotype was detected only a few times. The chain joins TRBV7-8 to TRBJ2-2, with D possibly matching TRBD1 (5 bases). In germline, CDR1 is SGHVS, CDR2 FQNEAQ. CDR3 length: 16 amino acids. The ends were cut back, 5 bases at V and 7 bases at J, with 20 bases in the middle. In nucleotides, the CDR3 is TGTGCCAGCAGCCTGGGAAGCAGGGCCTATGGCGGGGAGCTGTTTTTT. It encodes CASSLGSRAYGGELFF.

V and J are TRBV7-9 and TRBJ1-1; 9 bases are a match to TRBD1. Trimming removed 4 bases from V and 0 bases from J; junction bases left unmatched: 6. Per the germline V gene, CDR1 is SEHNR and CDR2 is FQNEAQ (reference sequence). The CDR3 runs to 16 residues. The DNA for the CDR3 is TGTGCCAGCAGCTCGGGACAGGGAAGTTTGAACACTGAAGCTTTCTTT. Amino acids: CASSSGQGSLNTEAFF.

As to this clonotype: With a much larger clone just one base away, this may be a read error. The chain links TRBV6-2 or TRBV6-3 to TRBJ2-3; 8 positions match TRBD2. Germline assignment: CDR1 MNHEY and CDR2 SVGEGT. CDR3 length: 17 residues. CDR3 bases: TGTGCCAGCAGTTACTCGATCGGGGGGGAAAGCACAGGTACGCAGTATTTT. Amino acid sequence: CASSYSIGGESTGTQYF.

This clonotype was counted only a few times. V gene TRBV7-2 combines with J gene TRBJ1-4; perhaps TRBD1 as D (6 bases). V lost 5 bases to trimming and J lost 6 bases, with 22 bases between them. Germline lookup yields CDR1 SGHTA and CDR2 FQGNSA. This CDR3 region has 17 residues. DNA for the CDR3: TGTGCCAGCAGCCGACCCTCCCAGGGGCGCCCTGATGAAAAACTGTTTTTT. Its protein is CASSRPSQGRPDEKLFF.

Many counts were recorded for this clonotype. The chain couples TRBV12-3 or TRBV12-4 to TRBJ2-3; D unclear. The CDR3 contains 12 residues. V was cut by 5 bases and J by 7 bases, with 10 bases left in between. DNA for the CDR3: TGTGCCAGCAGTGCCGCCAGGCATACGCAGTATTTT. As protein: CASSAARHTQYF.

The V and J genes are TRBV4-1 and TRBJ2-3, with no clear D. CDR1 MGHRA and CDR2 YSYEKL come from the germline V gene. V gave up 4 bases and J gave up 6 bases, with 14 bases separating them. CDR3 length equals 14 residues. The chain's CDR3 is CASSPLWGTDTQYF. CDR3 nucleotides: TGCGCCAGCAGCCCCCTTTGGGGAACCGATACGCAGTATTTT.

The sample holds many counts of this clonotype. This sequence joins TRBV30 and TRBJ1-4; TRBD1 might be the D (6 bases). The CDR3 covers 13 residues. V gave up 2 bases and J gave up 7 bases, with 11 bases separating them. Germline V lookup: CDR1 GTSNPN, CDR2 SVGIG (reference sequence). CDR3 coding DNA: TGTGCCTGGAGTCCAGGGGAAAGTGAAAAACTGTTTTTT. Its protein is CAWSPGESEKLFF.

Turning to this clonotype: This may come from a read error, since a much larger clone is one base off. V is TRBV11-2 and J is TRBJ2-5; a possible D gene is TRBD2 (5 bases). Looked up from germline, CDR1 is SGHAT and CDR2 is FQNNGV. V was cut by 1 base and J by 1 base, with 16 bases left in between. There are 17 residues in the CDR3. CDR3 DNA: TGTGCCAGCAGCTTAGCCGGGAAAGGAACGACCCAAGAGACCCAGTACTTC. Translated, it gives CASSLAGKGTTQETQYF.